This T cell receptor beta chain comes out of a study of shared clonotypes between healthy human individuals. The study, taken as a whole, reports: Estimated richness values were generally larger in naive subsets than in memory subsets.

Assay used: immunoSEQ multiplex PCR; TCRdb lists only in-frame clones, some missing. The sample has 2 million to 2.5 million clones; under 97% are singletons. CDR1 GTSNPN and CDR2 SVGIG come from the germline V gene (reference sequence). V lost 0 bases, J lost 4 bases, and 6 bases lay in between. The CDR3 totals 12 residues. With respect to this clone: Antigen specificity is unknown.

The sequenced sample was naive CD4+ T cells sorted from blood. This sample's subset: CD45RA+ positively selected. V and J are TRBV30 and TRBJ1-1; D uncertain. The sequence derives from a man younger than 30 in good health. This CDR3 reads CAWSVLCTEAFF. The DNA of the CDR3 is TGTGCCTGGAGTGTACTATGCACTGAAGCTTTCTTT. The variable domain in full, completed from reference TRBV30 and TRBJ1-1, reads SQTIHQWPATLVQPVGSPLSLECTVEGTSNPNLYWYRQAAGRGLQLLFYSVGIGQISSEVPQNLSASRPQDRQFILSSKKLLLSDSGFYLCAWSVLCTEAFFGQGTRLTVV.